This is a list of T cell receptor beta chains from one sample in a study of OX40 agonist ivuxolimab in advanced cancers. Profiled with immunoSEQ multiplex PCR; TCRdb holds only in-frame clones, not every one. The repertoire holds tens of thousands of clones, around 86% seen once, with roughly 18% in the top ten. Sequences were derived from CD4+ or CD8+ T cells sorted from blood, sampled in a trial of the OX40 agonist ivuxolimab. The origin of the receptors is an adult with an advanced solid tumor such as melanoma, head and neck, liver or kidney cancer. Each CDR3 is given with its conserved first and last residue. D genes are given only for firm matches. Clone size is given for some rows only: seen once, a few or many times, or a class if the clone is expanded.

V	D	size	J	DNA	CDR3
TRBV28	-	-	TRBJ2-1	TGTGCCAGCAGTCTTCCGTGGAGGGAGTTCAATAATGAGCAGTTCTTC	CASSLPWREFNNEQFF
TRBV9	TRBD2	-	TRBJ2-1	TGTGCCAGCAGCCTCCCCATGGGGACTAACAATGAGCAGTTCTTC	CASSLPMGTNNEQFF
TRBV6-5	-	-	TRBJ2-3	TGTGCCAGCAGAACGGGCTACCGCACAGATACGCAGTATTTT	CASRTGYRTDTQYF
TRBV19	-	-	TRBJ2-2	TGTGCCAGTAGAATACAGGGCCCGGGGACCGGGGAGCTGTTTTTT	CASRIQGPGTGELFF
TRBV19	TRBD2	-	TRBJ2-1	TGTGCCAGCACACCTAGCGCGGGGGGCTACAATGAGCAGTTCTTC	CASTPSAGGYNEQFF
TRBV9	-	-	TRBJ1-3	TGTGCCAGCAGCGTAGAGGGTGCCTCTGGAAACACCATATATTTT	CASSVEGASGNTIYF
TRBV18	-	once	TRBJ2-2	TGTGCCAGCCCTACGCAAGACACCGGGGAGCTGTTTTTT	CASPTQDTGELFF
TRBV25-1	-	-	TRBJ2-1	TGTGCCAGCAGTGAATGGGGCGCCTACAATGAGCAGTTCTTC	CASSEWGAYNEQFF
TRBV2	-	-	TRBJ2-3	TGTGCCAGCAGTGAGATGGTAGCGGCTAGCACAGATACGCAGTATTTT	CASSEMVAASTDTQYF
TRBV16	-	-	TRBJ1-2	TGTGCCAGCAGCCAAACCGGACAGCCCAACTATGGCTACACCTTC	CASSQTGQPNYGYTF
TRBV6-5	-	-	TRBJ2-7	TGTGCCAGCAGTACCAGGGTAGGGTCCTACGAGCAGTACTTC	CASSTRVGSYEQYF
TRBV10-2	-	-	TRBJ2-7	TGCGCCAGCAGTGATGGTCGAGGGGGCTACGAGCAGTACTTC	CASSDGRGGYEQYF
TRBV19	TRBD1	-	TRBJ2-7	TGTGCCAGTAGTATGGGACAGCGCGGCCCCTTCTACGAGCAGTACTTC	CASSMGQRGPFYEQYF
TRBV28	-	-	TRBJ1-1	TGTGCCAGCAGCTTTTCGGACGGACTTGAAGCTTTCTTT	CASSFSDGLEAFF
TRBV7-2	TRBD2	-	TRBJ2-3	TGTGCCAGCAGCTTGAAACACCAATTAGCGGGGCCAAGCACAGATACGCAGTATTTT	CASSLKHQLAGPSTDTQYF
TRBV5-1	-	-	TRBJ1-1	TGCGCCAGCAGCTATGAACTGACAACGGGTGAAGCTTTCTTT	CASSYELTTGEAFF
TRBV6-5	-	-	TRBJ2-7	TGTGCCAGCAGTTACTCGCGCCCAGACGAGCAGTACTTC	CASSYSRPDEQYF
TRBV2	-	-	TRBJ2-5	TGTGCCAGCAGCGCCTTGACCGGCCAAGAGACCCAGTACTTC	CASSALTGQETQYF
TRBV7-9	-	-	TRBJ2-1	TGTGCCAGCAGCCCCCAAGGTGGCCCCTCCTACAATGAGCAGTTCTTC	CASSPQGGPSYNEQFF
TRBV29-1	TRBD2	-	TRBJ2-5	TGCAGCGTTGAGCTACTAGCGGGAGGCTTGGAGACCCAGTACTTC	CSVELLAGGLETQYF
TRBV4-3	-	-	TRBJ2-2	TGCGCCAGCAGCCAAGACTGGCAGGCGAACACCGGGGAGCTGTTTTTT	CASSQDWQANTGELFF
TRBV11-3	-	medium-sized	TRBJ2-2	TGTGCCAGCAGTACGAGGGGCGGGCAGAACACCGGGGAGCTGTTTTTT	CASSTRGGQNTGELFF
TRBV28	-	-	TRBJ2-7	TGTGCCAGCAGTTTCCGTTCGGCCATGGCCCACGAGCAGTACTTC	CASSFRSAMAHEQYF
TRBV14	TRBD1	-	TRBJ1-1	TGTGCCAGCAGCCCTTGGGACAGGTTCACTGAAGCTTTCTTT	CASSPWDRFTEAFF
TRBV6-9	-	-	TRBJ1-1	TGTGCCAGCAGTCAATCAGGGTTTTCTGAAGCTTTCTTT	CASSQSGFSEAFF
TRBV7-9	-	-	TRBJ2-5	TGTGCCAGCCGGCAGGGGACCCAAGAGACCCAGTACTTC	CASRQGTQETQYF
TRBV28	-	-	TRBJ1-2	TGTGCCAGCAGCCTTAACGGCAGAGCGAACTATGGCTACACCTTC	CASSLNGRANYGYTF
TRBV14	TRBD1	medium-sized	TRBJ2-7	TGTGCCAGCAGCCAGGGGACAGGGACCTACGAGCAGTACTTC	CASSQGTGTYEQYF
TRBV29-1	TRBD2	few	TRBJ2-7	TGCAGCGTCCTCGGACTAGCGGGGGCCTCGTACGAGCAGTACTTC	CSVLGLAGASYEQYF
TRBV5-4	TRBD2	-	TRBJ2-5	TGTGCCAGCAGCTTGCATGGGACTAGCGGGGCAACTGAAGAGACCCAGTACTTC	CASSLHGTSGATEETQYF
TRBV6-5	TRBD2	-	TRBJ2-7	TGTGCCAGCAGTTTAAATTCGGGGGGCTCCTACGAGCAGTACTTC	CASSLNSGGSYEQYF
TRBV27	TRBD1	once	TRBJ2-7	TGTGCCAGCAGTCTTGGACAGGAACTTTACTACGAGCAGTACTTC	CASSLGQELYYEQYF
TRBV6-5	-	once	TRBJ1-2	TGTGCCAGCAGTTACGGTCATGGCTACACCTTC	CASSYGHGYTF
TRBV7-8	TRBD2	-	TRBJ2-5	TGTGCCAGCAGCCCCCACTTACTAGCGGGAGCAGAGACCCAGTACTTC	CASSPHLLAGAETQYF
TRBV27	TRBD1	-	TRBJ2-7	TGTGCCAGCAGTCTAGGGACAGGGGGCGACTACGAGCAGTACTTC	CASSLGTGGDYEQYF
TRBV10-3	TRBD2	-	TRBJ2-1	TGTGCCATCAGTGAGGCGGGGGAATCCTACAATGAGCAGTTCTTC	CAISEAGESYNEQFF
TRBV4-1	-	-	TRBJ1-5	TGCGCCAGCAGCCAAGACCTGCTGAGCAATCAGCCCCAGCATTTT	CASSQDLLSNQPQHF
TRBV11-2	TRBD2	-	TRBJ2-7	TGTGCCAGCAGCCCTAGCGGGGTTACCTACGAGCAGTACTTC	CASSPSGVTYEQYF
TRBV10-3	TRBD2	-	TRBJ2-3	TGTGCCATCAGTGAGGGGAGCGGGGGCACAGATACGCAGTATTTT	CAISEGSGGTDTQYF
TRBV5-5	-	-	TRBJ1-1	TGTGCCAGCAGCTTGGGCCCGGGACACCCCCGTGTGGGTACTGAAGCTTTCTTT	CASSLGPGHPRVGTEAFF
TRBV11-3	-	-	TRBJ2-5	TGTGCCAGCAGCTTTGGGCCACAAGGGGAGACCCAGTACTTC	CASSFGPQGETQYF
TRBV19	-	-	TRBJ1-2	TGTGCCTGGCCGCGAGGGCAGGAGGCTTGTTGTCTAGATGGCTACACCTTC	CAWPRGQEACCLDGYTF
TRBV19	-	-	TRBJ2-7	TGTGCCAGTAGTATAGGGACAGAATTCTACTTC	CASSIGTEFYF